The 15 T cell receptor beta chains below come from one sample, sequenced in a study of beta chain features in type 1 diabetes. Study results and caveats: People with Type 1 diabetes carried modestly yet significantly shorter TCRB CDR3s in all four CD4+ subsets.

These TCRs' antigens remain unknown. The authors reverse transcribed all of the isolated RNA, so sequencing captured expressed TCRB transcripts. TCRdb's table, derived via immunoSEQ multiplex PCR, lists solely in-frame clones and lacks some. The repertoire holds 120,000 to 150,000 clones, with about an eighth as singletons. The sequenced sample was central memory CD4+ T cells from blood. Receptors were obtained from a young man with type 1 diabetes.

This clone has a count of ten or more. CDR3 sequence reads: CASGRQGSETQYF. The CDR3 nucleotides are TGTGCCAGCGGAAGACAGGGGTCGGAGACCCAGTACTTC. This chain joins TRBV11-2 and TRBJ2-5, with 8 bases lining up with TRBD1. In germline, CDR1 is SGHAT, CDR2 FQNNGV. This CDR3 region has 13 residues. V shed 8 bases and J 5 bases; nucleotides not matched to a gene: 7.

This CDR3 is CAWSRTDTQYF. The CDR3 DNA reads as TGTGCCTGGAGTAGGACAGATACGCAGTATTTT. This rearrangement joins TRBV30 to TRBJ2-3; D ambiguous. This CDR3 is built from 11 residues. V lost 2 bases to trimming and J lost 3 bases, with 3 bases between them. Germline CDR1 GTSNPN, CDR2 SVGIG (reference sequence). The whole variable domain, remainder taken from reference TRBV30 and TRBJ2-3, is SQTIHQWPATLVQPVGSPLSLECTVEGTSNPNLYWYRQAAGRGLQLLFYSVGIGQISSEVPQNLSASRPQDRQFILSSKKLLLSDSGFYLCAWSRTDTQYFGPGTRLTVL.

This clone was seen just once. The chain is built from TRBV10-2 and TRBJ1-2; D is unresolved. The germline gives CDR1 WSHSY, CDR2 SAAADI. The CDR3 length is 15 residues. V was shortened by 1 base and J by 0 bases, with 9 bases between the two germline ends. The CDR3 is CASSEWASPNYGYTF. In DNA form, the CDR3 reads TGCGCCAGCAGTGAGTGGGCGAGCCCTAACTATGGCTACACCTTC.

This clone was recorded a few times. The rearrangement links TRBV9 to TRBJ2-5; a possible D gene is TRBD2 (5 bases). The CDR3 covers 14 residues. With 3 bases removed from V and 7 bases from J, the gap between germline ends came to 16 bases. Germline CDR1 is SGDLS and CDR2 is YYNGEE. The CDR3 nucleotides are TGTGCCAGCAGCGGTCCTAGCAACGGCGGGACCCAGTACTTC. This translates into CASSGPSNGGTQYF.

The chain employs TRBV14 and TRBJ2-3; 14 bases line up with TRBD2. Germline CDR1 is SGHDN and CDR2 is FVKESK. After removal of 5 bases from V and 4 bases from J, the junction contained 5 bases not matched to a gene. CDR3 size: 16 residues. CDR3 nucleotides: TGTGCCAGCAGCACGGGACTAGCGGGGGCCGCAGATACGCAGTATTTT. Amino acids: CASSTGLAGAADTQYF.

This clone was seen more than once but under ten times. As DNA, the CDR3 is TGTGCCAGCAGCAACGACAGGATATATGGCTACACCTTC. It codes for CASSNDRIYGYTF. The gene calls are TRBV6-1 and TRBJ1-2; TRBD1 might be the D (6 bases). V lost 6 bases to trimming and J lost 5 bases, with 13 bases between them. Germline-derived CDR1 and CDR2 are MNHNS and SASEGT. The CDR3 has 13 residues.

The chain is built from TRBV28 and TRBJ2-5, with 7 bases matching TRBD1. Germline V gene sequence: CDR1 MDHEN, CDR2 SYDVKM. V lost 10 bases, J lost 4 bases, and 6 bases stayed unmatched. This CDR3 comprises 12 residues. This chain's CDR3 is CATRQGAETQYF. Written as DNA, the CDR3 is TGTGCCACCCGACAGGGTGCAGAGACCCAGTACTTC.

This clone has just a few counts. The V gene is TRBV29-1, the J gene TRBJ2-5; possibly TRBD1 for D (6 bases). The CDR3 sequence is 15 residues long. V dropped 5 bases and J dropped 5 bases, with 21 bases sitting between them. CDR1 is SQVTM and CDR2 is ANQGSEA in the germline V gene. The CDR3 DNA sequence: TGCAGCGTTCCTGGGCAGGGGACGACCACGGAGACCCAGTACTTC. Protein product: CSVPGQGTTTETQYF.

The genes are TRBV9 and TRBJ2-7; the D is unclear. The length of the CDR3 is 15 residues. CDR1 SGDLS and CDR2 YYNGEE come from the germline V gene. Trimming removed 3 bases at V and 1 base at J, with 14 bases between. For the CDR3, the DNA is TGTGCCAGCAGCGCCTTCGGCGACGCTTCCTACGAGCAGTACTTC. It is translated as CASSAFGDASYEQYF.

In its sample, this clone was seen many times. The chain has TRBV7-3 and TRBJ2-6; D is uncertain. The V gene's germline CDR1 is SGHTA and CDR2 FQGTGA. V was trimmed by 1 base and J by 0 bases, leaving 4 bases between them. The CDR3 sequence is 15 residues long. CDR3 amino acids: CASSLSRSGANVLTF. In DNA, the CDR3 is TGTGCCAGCAGCTTAAGCCGCTCTGGGGCCAACGTCCTGACTTTC.

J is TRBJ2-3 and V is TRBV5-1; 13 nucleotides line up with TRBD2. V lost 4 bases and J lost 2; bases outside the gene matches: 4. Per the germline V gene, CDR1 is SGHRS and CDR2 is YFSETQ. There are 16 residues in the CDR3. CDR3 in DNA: TGCGCCAGCAGCGGGGGACTAGCGGGGAACACAGATACGCAGTATTTT. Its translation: CASSGGLAGNTDTQYF.

The CDR3 coding sequence is TGCGCCAGCAGCTTACGGTCTAGCGGGGCCTACGAGCAGTACTTC. It encodes CASSLRSSGAYEQYF. The chain employs TRBV5-1 and TRBJ2-7; TRBD2 agrees at 9 bases. The CDR3 has 15 amino acids. The germline V gene encodes CDR1 SGHRS and CDR2 YFSETQ. J gave up 2 bases and V 2 bases, and 5 bases lay outside the gene matches.

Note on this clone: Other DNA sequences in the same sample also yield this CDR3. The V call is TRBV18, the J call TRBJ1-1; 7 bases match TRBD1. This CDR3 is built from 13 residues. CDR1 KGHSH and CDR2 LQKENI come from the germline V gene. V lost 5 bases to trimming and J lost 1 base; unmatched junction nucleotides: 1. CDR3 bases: TGTGCCAGCTCAGGGGACAGGAACACTGAAGCTTTCTTT. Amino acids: CASSGDRNTEAFF.

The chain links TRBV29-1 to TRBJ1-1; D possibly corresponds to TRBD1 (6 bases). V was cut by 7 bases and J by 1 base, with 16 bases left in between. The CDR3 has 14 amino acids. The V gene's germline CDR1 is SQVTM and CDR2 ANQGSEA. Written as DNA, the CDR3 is TGCAGCGCATTAACAGGGAATACGAACACTGAAGCTTTCTTT. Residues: CSALTGNTNTEAFF.

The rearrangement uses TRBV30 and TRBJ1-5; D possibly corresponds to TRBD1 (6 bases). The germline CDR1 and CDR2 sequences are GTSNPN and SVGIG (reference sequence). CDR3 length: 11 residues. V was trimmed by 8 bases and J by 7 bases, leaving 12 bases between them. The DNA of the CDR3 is TGTGCCAGGGCGGGGGGCCAGCCCCAGCATTTT. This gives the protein CARAGGQPQHF.